This T cell receptor (beta chain) was sequenced in a study of shared clonotypes between healthy human individuals. Germline V lookup: CDR1 SQVTM, CDR2 ANQGSEA. V lost 3 bases, J lost 0 bases, and 5 bases stayed unmatched. The CDR3 has 14 amino acids. As concerns this clone: Other nucleotide sequences from this sample produce the same CDR3.

Only in-frame clones appear in the TCRdb table, and some are missing; sequencing was by immunoSEQ multiplex PCR. The sample shows more than 2 million clones, approximately 94% of them seen only once. Positive CCR7 selection of CD45RO-negative cells yielded the naive CD8 cells, and terminally differentiated effector memory CD45RA+ cells were excluded. The rearrangement joins TRBV29-1 to TRBJ2-7, with 7 bases lining up with TRBD1. This TCR was sampled from a man between 18 and 29 years old in good health. The sample consisted of naive CD8+ T cells sorted from blood. The CDR3 DNA sequence: TGCAGCGTTGAGACGGGACAGTCCTCCTACGAGCAGTACTTC. This encodes CSVETGQSSYEQYF.